Here is one TCR beta chain with its context. The data belong to a study of T cell changes during pregnancy in multiple sclerosis. Assay used: immunoSEQ multiplex PCR; TCRdb lists only in-frame clones, some missing. The sample gives about 13,000 clones, roughly 90% of which show up once; approximately 12% is in the top ten. Sequencing was performed on CD8+ T cells from peripheral blood mononuclear cells, taken after pregnancy. The receptor was isolated from a female donor in good health, enrolled as a control in a pregnancy study.

For the CDR3, the DNA is TGTGCCAGCAGCTGGGGAGGGGCAGCCTACGAGCAGTACTTC. Its translation is CASSWGGAAYEQYF. V usage is TRBV11-2 and J usage is TRBJ2-7; 7 nucleotides align to TRBD2. V shed 4 bases, J shed 2 bases, and the junction held 5 bases outside the gene matches. The CDR3 covers 14 residues. Per germline, CDR1 SGHAT and CDR2 FQNNGV.